This entry describes one T cell receptor (beta chain). Its target antigen remains unknown. The input lacks base qualities; no much larger clone sits a single base away. The sample comes from a study of cytomegalovirus exposure and HLA in healthy donors (dated by TCRdb to about 2017). Broadly, across the study: An earlier analysis of around 600 of the donors reported roughly 270 Gb of sequence data and 117 million unique TCR beta sequences from about 180 million T cells. Because of strong linkage in the cohort, four or five DR-DQ haplotypes were treated as single units for association and clustering. Among 398 genotyped donors of the cohort, an average of approximately 240,000 unique TCR beta nucleotide sequences were sequenced per donor, about a sixth of them non-productive. The later analysis used no new phenotypic data to find candidate immune exposures, relying instead on TCR beta sequences and their occurrence across donors. Roughly 300 gigabases of sequencing data and roughly 80 million unique TCR sequences made up an early release that covered 500 to 650 HLA-typed donors. Donor age, sex, ethnicity and CMV serostatus were collected together with the repertoire data. Along with the approximately 700-subject first cohort, a separate validation cohort of about 110 different subjects was used. The study aimed to test whether cataloging public T cell receptors could reveal signatures of past pathogen exposure. To study patterns of TCR occurrence, a later analysis re-analyzed previously published TCR beta repertoires from 666 donors and added high-resolution HLA genotyping. The study used immunosequencing to profile the T cell repertoires of some 600 subjects and linked those repertoires to cytomegalovirus serostatus. In a later genetic analysis, genome-wide SNP genotypes for about 60% of the 666 donors were used, and that subset was treated as a discovery cohort. Every repertoire in the discovery cohort had been generated on one and the same sequencing platform. Among the roughly 400 genotyped donors, under 90% belonged to the genetic ancestry cluster associated with self-reported Caucasian donors. The study combined high-throughput TCR immunosequencing, statistical association of individual TCRs with disease status, and machine learning to predict cytomegalovirus infection status. Both class I and class II loci were covered by HLA typing, at four-digit resolution. Typing coverage varied by locus: roughly 620-640 donors for A, B, C, DRB1 and DQB1; roughly 510 for DQA1; approximately 570 for DPA1; roughly 450 for DPB1. In an earlier analysis of more than 550 of the donors, high-throughput TCR beta sequencing was used to judge whether each TCR beta V gene segment behaved as functional or pseudogenic.

Including the terminal cysteine and phenylalanine, the CDR3 comprises 15 residues. Left in the record is the CDR3 DNA by itself, 45 bases read in frame from the first base. Relative to germline, V is 4 bases shorter and J is 0 bases shorter, with 10 bases between their ends. Looking up the germline V gene yields CDR1 SGHRS and CDR2 YFSETQ. The investigation overall reported the following: In both the original and validation cohorts, the classifier was reported to diagnose cytomegalovirus status with high specificity and sensitivity. In an earlier analysis of 587 of the donors, most TCR beta V segments appeared in productive rearrangements about 87% or about 30% of the time, broadly matching IMGT annotations. Only TCR beta chains were sequenced in this cohort, and the absence of alpha or paired-chain data limited detectable features. Because HLA typing was unavailable for some donors at each locus, only the typed subset was used in association tests. Some IMGT-functional V segments, including TRBV6-2 and TRBV6-3, could not be told apart with the 87-base-pair reads, so those segments were excluded. A later analysis associated about 18,000 TCR beta sequences with specific HLA alleles at a false discovery rate of 0.05. A few of the identified cytomegalovirus-associated TCR beta chains were confirmed in vitro to be specific for cytomegalovirus antigens. For the cohort, immune exposure information was limited to CMV serostatus. According to a later analysis, parvovirus B19, influenza, CMV and Epstein-Barr virus appeared linked to several top co-occurrence clusters. Compared with equally common non-associated chains, HLA-associated TCR beta chains in a later analysis were more clonally expanded and had lower generation probabilities. Roughly uniform sequencing depth across donors was assumed in presence/absence analyses, although this assumption may not hold. A cluster of highly shared sequence variants was judged likely to be a technical artifact of the sequencing pipeline. According to the authors, the approach could potentially be generalized to other disease states and immunological phenotypes. Seventeen rarely observed V segments, including chromosome 9 orphons, were excluded from the earlier analysis of approximately 500 of the donors because counts were too low. While some public TCRs were present in many individuals, most TCR sequences turned up only very rarely across donors. Correlated functional status among segregating V segments might be attributable to linkage disequilibrium, but an unknown experimental factor could not be ruled out. In a later genetic analysis, a missense DCLRE1C variant was associated with V-gene and J-gene trimming of TCR beta chains, and the association was replicated in an independent cohort. According to a later analysis, most CMV-associated TCR beta chains appeared to be HLA-restricted, and the HLA associations seemed to be driven largely by CMV exposure. The study gave a list of more than 150 TCR beta chains associated with cytomegalovirus. Strong co-occurrence of HLA alleles, especially DR and DQ, made assigning TCR associations to individual alleles difficult. In a later analysis, TCR association rates were found to vary across HLA loci, with the most associated TCRs seen for DRB1 alleles and the fewest for HLA-C alleles. Compared with the approximately 710-donor mean, donors in an Asian-associated ancestry cluster had fewer N-insertions in productive TCRs, according to a later genetic analysis. A further reported finding was that TCR beta sequences accurately predicted the HLA-A and HLA-B alleles for most subjects in the first cohort.

The cohort comprised around 700 healthy bone marrow donors. All cohort members were sampled while nominally healthy, although unrecorded immune exposures were likely present. The donor tested CMV seropositive, placing the donor among the approximately 290 seropositive members of the cohort. Each donor provided a peripheral blood sample, and peripheral blood mononuclear cells were used for TCR beta sequencing. The Qiagen DNeasy Blood Extraction Kit was used to extract genomic DNA from the blood cell samples. Libraries were made using the immunoSEQ multiplex PCR assay. For the multiplex PCR, a mixture combining 60 forward primers for TCR Vbeta segments and 13 reverse primers for TCR Jbeta segments was used. The CDR3 region of rearranged TCR beta genes was amplified from genomic DNA with a multiplex PCR assay. The amplified TCR beta libraries were sequenced on the Illumina HiSeq System as 87-base-pair reads. The paper's processing steps were these. Across the 700 or so repertoires, a later analysis counted some 81 million unique TCR beta chains, some 11 million of which were shared by at least two donors. Raw reads were error-corrected and collapsed into unique sequences with a nearest-neighbor algorithm that merged closely related sequences to remove PCR and sequencing errors. To assign V, D and J gene segments, CDR3 sequences were aligned to IMGT reference sequences. For a sequence to be retained, at least a six-nucleotide match to both a V gene segment and a J gene segment was required. A rearrangement was called productive if the CDR3 had no stop codons and remained in frame with V and J, and every other rearrangement was called non-productive. CDR3 was defined according to IMGT convention as the region running from the second conserved V-encoded cysteine to the conserved J-encoded phenylalanine. The earlier analysis of 550 to 650 of the donors excluded any sequence lacking an unambiguous match to a single V gene segment. An earlier analysis of around 600 of the donors classified V segments as functional when productive rearrangements were above 56.7% and as segregating when the standard deviation between donors was above 5%. A statistical classification framework was developed to diagnose cytomegalovirus status using the catalog of TCR beta chain sequences. In a later analysis, V and J genes were assigned by comparing TCR nucleotide sequences against IMGT/GENE-DB human TR gene sequences. Using the TCRdist pipeline, a later analysis assigned CDR3 sequences along with most-parsimonious VDJ recombination scenarios. A later analysis defined each TCR beta chain by its CDR3 amino acid sequence plus V-gene family, and excluded reads lacking a unique V-gene family. As a way to deal with suspected cross-contamination and a sequencing artifact, a later analysis dropped approximately 570 nucleotide sequences that were highly shared and had low generation probability. A later analysis calculated a clonal expansion index for each public chain from normalized within-repertoire ranks of inferred template counts. In a later analysis, generation probabilities were computed using a VDJ recombination model fitted to out-of-frame rearrangements, and the results were checked against IGoR. In a later analysis, TCR-TCR, TCR-HLA and TCR-CMV co-occurrence was scored with hypergeometric tests, and a repertoire-size bias correction was applied to TCR pairs. A later analysis estimated false discovery rates by permuting HLA or CMV assignments 20 times. In a later analysis, co-occurring TCRs were grouped with DBSCAN, and TCRdist sequence similarity was added when clustering was performed within HLA-allele-positive subsets. Repertoires with fewer than 30,000 or more than 120,000 public chains were left out of co-occurrence clustering, as were four to six repertoires with anomalous nucleotide sharing. TCRdb retrieved this table from immuneACCESS and kept in-frame rearrangements only. Not all clones are present; in checked studies, unresolved V genes account for under half, and no reason is known for the remainder. V and J calls and clone size are copied from that table; D and trimming were computed from the DNA. For this sample there are 110,000 or so clones; over 65% appear just once. Around 5.8% of the sample lies in the top ten.

Sequenced sample: PBMCs. The clonotype was recovered from a woman between 25 and 40 years old in good health and CMV-seropositive. The rearrangement joined TRBV5-1 to TRBJ2-2, with a tentative D gene TRBD2 over 5 matching bases. The CDR3 reads as follows: CASSTNSANTGELFF. The DNA sequence is TGCGCCAGCAGCACCAATAGCGCGAACACCGGGGAGCTGTTTTTT.